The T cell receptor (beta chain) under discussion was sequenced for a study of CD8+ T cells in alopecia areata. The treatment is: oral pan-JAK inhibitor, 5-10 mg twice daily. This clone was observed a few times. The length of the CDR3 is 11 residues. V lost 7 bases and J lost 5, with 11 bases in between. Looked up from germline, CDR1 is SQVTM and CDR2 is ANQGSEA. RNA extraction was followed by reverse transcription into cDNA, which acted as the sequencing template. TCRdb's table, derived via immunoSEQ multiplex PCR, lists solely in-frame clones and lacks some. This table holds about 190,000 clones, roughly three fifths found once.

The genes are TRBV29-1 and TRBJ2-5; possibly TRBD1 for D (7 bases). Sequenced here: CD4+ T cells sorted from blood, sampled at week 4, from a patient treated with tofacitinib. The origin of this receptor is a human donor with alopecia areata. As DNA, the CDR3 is TGCAGCGGCAGGGGGGAGGAGACCCAGTACTTC. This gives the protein CSGRGEETQYF.